The text below deals with one T cell receptor (beta chain). This entry comes from a study of T cell changes during pregnancy in multiple sclerosis. The table came from immunoSEQ multiplex PCR; TCRdb's copy has only in-frame clones and leaves some out. The table has about 58,000 clones, about 92% seen once. Germline loops: CDR1 SGHVS, CDR2 FNYEAQ. The CDR3 contains 16 residues. With V trimmed by 5 bases and J by 9 bases, 15 bases remained unmatched. The J gene is TRBJ2-1, the V gene TRBV7-6; TRBD2 agrees at 8 bases. This clonotype was sampled from a female donor with multiple sclerosis, enrolled in a pregnancy study. This specimen consisted of CD8+ T cells from peripheral blood mononuclear cells, obtained in the second trimester of pregnancy. CDR3 sequence: CASSDGPAGAQGEQFF. The CDR3 DNA sequence: TGTGCCAGCAGCGACGGGCCAGCGGGAGCCCAGGGTGAGCAGTTCTTC.